One and the same sample provided the 23 T cell receptor beta chains below, sequenced in a study of post-analysis software for immune sequencing data. Notes on the study in general: About 5 TRBV segments, including TRBV5-6, TRBV5-1 and TRBV20-1, were more frequent in patients than controls.

These receptors have no identified antigens. Unique molecular identifiers tagged the TCR beta cDNA libraries. Via MiXCR, TCRdb re-called the PCR reads, giving one row per CDR3 protein. Of about 770,000 distinct CDR3 sequences in the sample, roughly 50% were seen once. Sequenced material: blood. These receptors were taken from a girl aged 5-17 years with multiple sclerosis.

V is TRBV15 and J is TRBJ2-7; 10 bases map to TRBD1. The CDR3 is made up of 16 amino acids. Germline V CDR1 and CDR2: LNHNV, YYDKDF (reference sequence). V gave up 0 bases and J gave up 4 bases; unmatched junction bases: 6. CDR3 loop: CATSRERGQGIYEQYF. The CDR3 nucleotides read TGTGCCACCAGCAGAGAGCGGGGACAGGGGATTTACGAGCAGTACTTC. The whole variable domain, remainder taken from reference TRBV15 and TRBJ2-7, is DAMVIQNPRYQVTQFGKPVTLSCSQTLNHNVMYWYQQKSSQAPKLLFHYYDKDFNNEADTPDNFQSRRPNTSFCFLDIRSPGLGDTAMYLCATSRERGQGIYEQYFGPGTRLTVT.

The chain is built from TRBV5-1 and TRBJ1-4; D ambiguous. Trimming pared 4 bases from V and 4 bases from J, leaving 11 bases between. Germline V gives CDR1 SGHRS, CDR2 YFSETQ. This CDR3 comprises 14 residues. Written as DNA, the CDR3 is TGCGCCAGCAGCCCTGGACGGGGTAATGAAAAACTGTTTTTT. Translated: CASSPGRGNEKLFF.

This clonotype was seen a few times. The chain couples TRBV7-9 to TRBJ2-5, with D tentatively TRBD1 or TRBD2 (5 bases each). The end of the DNA fits TRBJ2-7 better, so the J call may be wrong. The CDR3 has 14 residues. Germline V CDR1 and CDR2: SEHNR, FQNEAQ (reference sequence). The CDR3 spells CASTPLGEPDEQYF. CDR3 bases: TGTGCCAGCACCCCGTTGGGGGAGCCAGACGAGCAGTACTTC.

This clonotype was picked up a small number of times. The J gene is TRBJ2-5, the V gene TRBV4-3; 10 positions match TRBD2. CDR3 length equals 17 residues. The junction had 9 bases not matched to a gene; V was cut back by 0 bases and J by 5 bases. Germline V lookup: CDR1 LGHNA, CDR2 YSLEER. The CDR3 reads CASSQDSAGGWSETQYF. Written as DNA, the CDR3 is TGCGCCAGCAGCCAAGATTCAGCGGGAGGGTGGTCGGAGACCCAGTACTTC.

The chain joins TRBV29-1 to TRBJ2-1; D is uncertain. Germline V CDR1 and CDR2: SQVTM, ANQGSEA. The CDR3 consists of 16 residues. Trimming shortened V by 3 bases and J by 0 bases, and 15 bases separated the two germline ends. As DNA, the CDR3 is TGCAGCGTTGAGGACCCTAGGGAAAGCTCCTACAATGAGCAGTTCTTC. Residues: CSVEDPRESSYNEQFF.

The chain is built from TRBV12-3 or TRBV12-4 and TRBJ2-1; TRBD1 or TRBD2 may be the D gene (5 bases each). CDR3 length equals 14 residues. V was cut by 3 bases and J by 7 bases, with 13 bases left in between. The CDR3, as DNA: TGTGCCAGCAGTTTTCGAGGGGAAGGGAATGAGCAGTTCTTC. Translation gives CASSFRGEGNEQFF.

The chain has TRBV7-8 and TRBJ1-5, with D unclear. This CDR3 spans 18 amino acids. Per the germline V gene, CDR1 is SGHVS and CDR2 is FQNEAQ. Trimming cost V 4 bases and J 3 bases, with 22 bases left between them. In DNA form, the CDR3 reads TGTGCCAGCAGCTCTAGAGAAGCCGTTTGGGTCCCCAATCAGCCCCAGCATTTT. Encoded protein: CASSSREAVWVPNQPQHF.

This clonotype has just a few counts. The chain employs TRBV3-1 and TRBJ2-3, with TRBD1 matching over 7 bases. The CDR3 length is 14 residues. The germline V gene has CDR1 LGHDT and CDR2 YNNKEL (reference sequence). The ends lost 4 bases at V and 2 bases at J; junction bases unmatched: 3. CDR3 coding DNA: TGTGCCAGCAGCCCCGACAGGGACACAGATACGCAGTATTTT. Its translation: CASSPDRDTDTQYF.

V is TRBV7-2 and J is TRBJ2-1; D gene unclear. The V gene lost 0 bases and the J gene lost 9 bases, with 6 bases spanning the gap. Germline CDR1 is SGHTA and CDR2 is FQGNSA. The CDR3 totals 12 residues. The CDR3 bases are TGTGCCAGCAGCTTAGCGCACGGTGAGCAGTTCTTC. Its protein is CASSLAHGEQFF.

This clonotype was counted between two and nine times. The chain couples TRBV10-2 to TRBJ2-5, with 7 positions matching TRBD1. The J call is uncertain, as TRBJ2-7 better fits the DNA end. The CDR3 contains 13 residues. Per the germline V gene, CDR1 is WSHSY and CDR2 is SAAADI. The CDR3 spells CASSRGGQDEQYF. CDR3 in DNA: TGCGCCAGCAGTAGAGGGGGCCAGGACGAGCAGTACTTC.

This clonotype was picked up a small number of times. The CDR3 DNA reads TGCGCCAGCAGCCCTAGGCCCGGGACAGGGGTCGTCGACTATGGCTACACCTTC. Translation gives CASSPRPGTGVVDYGYTF. The rearrangement links TRBV5-1 to TRBJ1-2; 10 bases fit TRBD1. The CDR3 totals 18 residues. With V trimmed by 4 bases and J by 3 bases, 15 bases remained unmatched. Per the germline V gene, CDR1 is SGHRS and CDR2 is YFSETQ.

The V call is TRBV6-5, the J call TRBJ2-7, with 7 nucleotides matching TRBD1. CDR1 is MNHEY, CDR2 SVGAGI, per germline. This CDR3 spans 12 amino acids. J gave up 5 bases and V 11 bases, and 9 bases lay outside the gene matches. CDR3 sequence (DNA): TGTGCCTCTACAGGGGATTCCCACGAGCAGTACTTC. This sequence encodes CASTGDSHEQYF.

The J gene is TRBJ2-1, the V gene TRBV28, with 7 bases fitting TRBD1. Germline CDR1 and CDR2: MDHEN and SYDVKM. The V segment lost 2 bases and the J segment 5 bases; nucleotides outside the gene matches: 15. This CDR3 has 18 amino acids. The CDR3 DNA reads TGTGCCAGCAGTTTACCCACGCGACCGGGACAGCCTAACAATGAGCAGTTCTTC. Its protein is CASSLPTRPGQPNNEQFF.

The V call is TRBV7-2, the J call TRBJ2-5; possible D gene TRBD2, 6 bases. V was shortened by 0 bases and J by 5 bases, with 13 bases between the two germline ends. Germline CDR1 reads SGHTA; CDR2 reads FQGNSA. This CDR3 has 15 residues. The CDR3 is CASSLAGEVGETQYF. The CDR3 DNA sequence: TGTGCCAGCAGCTTAGCCGGGGAGGTGGGGGAGACCCAGTACTTC.

The rearrangement joins TRBV27 to TRBJ2-7; D not resolved. V was trimmed by 6 bases and J by 4 bases, leaving 16 bases between them. The CDR3 has 14 residues. Germline CDR1 MNHEY, CDR2 SMNVEV (reference sequence). CDR3 nucleotide sequence: TGTGCCAGCAGCCCCACTCGATGGGCGTACGAGCAGTACTTC. Translated, it gives CASSPTRWAYEQYF.

This chain links TRBV20-1 with TRBJ2-3; 8 bases are shared with TRBD2. Germline CDR1 is DFQATT and CDR2 is SNEGSKA (reference sequence). After removal of 2 bases from V and 0 bases from J, the junction contained 16 bases not matched to a gene. The CDR3 is 19 residues long. The CDR3 coding sequence is TGCAGTGCTAGACCCCTGGGAAGCGGGAGAAAGGCTAGCACAGATACGCAGTATTTT. Translating gives CSARPLGSGRKASTDTQYF.

As DNA, the CDR3 is TGTGCCAGCAGCTTAAACCTTCTCTCCTACGAGCAGTACTTC. It specifies CASSLNLLSYEQYF. V usage is TRBV7-2 and J usage is TRBJ2-7; D gene uncertain. Germline V gives CDR1 SGHTA, CDR2 FQGNSA. Trimming stripped 2 bases from V and 0 bases from J, with 8 bases between. The CDR3 has 14 amino acids.

The chain recombines TRBV24-1 with TRBJ2-3; TRBD2 might be the D (5 bases). In germline, CDR1 is KGHDR, CDR2 SFDVKD. CDR3 length equals 13 residues. Deletions cut 5 bases from V and 6 bases from J, with 11 bases between. The DNA for the CDR3 is TGTGCCACCAGTGTACCGGGATTGGATACGCAGTATTTT. This sequence encodes CATSVPGLDTQYF.

This clonotype was found a few times. This sequence joins TRBV29-1 and TRBJ1-1; 7 bases agree with TRBD1. V dropped 8 bases and J dropped 2; count of bases not matched to a gene: 11. CDR3 length equals 14 residues. Germline V gene lookup returns CDR1 SQVTM and CDR2 ANQGSEA. CDR3 nucleotide sequence: TGCAGCTCAACTGCAGGGGGGGCCAACACTGAAGCTTTCTTT. It specifies CSSTAGGANTEAFF.

This clonotype was observed a few times. The rearrangement uses TRBV10-3 and TRBJ1-4, with D maybe TRBD1 (5 bases). Germline lookup yields CDR1 ENHRY and CDR2 SYGVKD. Deletions cut 0 bases from V and 2 bases from J, with 10 bases between. This CDR3 comprises 16 residues. This chain's CDR3 is CAISESGGATNEKLFF. CDR3 bases: TGTGCCATCAGTGAGTCGGGGGGTGCGACTAATGAAAAACTGTTTTTT.

The chain carries TRBV12-5 and TRBJ2-3; D call uncertain. The length of the CDR3 is 14 residues. Germline V gives CDR1 LGHNT, CDR2 FRNRAP. Trimming pared 3 bases from V and 2 bases from J, leaving 9 bases between. The CDR3: CASGFGQNTDTQYF. The CDR3, as DNA: TGTGCTAGTGGTTTTGGGCAGAACACAGATACGCAGTATTTT.

The chain joins TRBV6-6 to TRBJ2-5, with D unresolved. Per germline, CDR1 MNHNY and CDR2 SVGAGI (reference sequence). The V end was cut by 8 bases, the J end by 5 bases, with 6 bases between. The CDR3 consists of 10 residues. The CDR3 reads CASGMETQYF. The DNA for the CDR3 is TGTGCCAGCGGAATGGAGACCCAGTACTTC.

The J gene is TRBJ2-3, the V gene TRBV10-2; 10 nucleotides match TRBD2. With 7 bases clipped from V and 2 bases from J, the junction kept 9 bases outside the gene matches. Germline V lookup: CDR1 WSHSY, CDR2 SAAADI. This CDR3 has 16 amino acids. Written as DNA, the CDR3 is TGCGCCAGCATGGTCCGTACTAGCGGGGACACAGATACGCAGTATTTT. Translation: CASMVRTSGDTDTQYF.